The clone carrying this T cell receptor (beta chain) occurred a few times. The antigen is undetermined. Deletions cut 1 base from V and 8 bases from J, with 14 bases between. The CDR3 runs to 13 residues. Germline CDR1 GTSNPN, CDR2 SVGIG (reference sequence). The sample comes from a study of CD8 T cells in ankylosing spondylitis. TCRdb independently ran MiXCR on the 5' RACE reads; one entry per CDR3 protein. This table holds hundreds of thousands of distinct CDR3 sequences, roughly 18% found once. The study's findings and limits: Existing reports had already noted some motif variants in reactive arthritis synovial fluid and blood. CD8+ cells made up the disease-linked clones, which were relatively rare in peripheral blood. Ankylosing spondylitis blood appeared to carry a characteristic TCR beta motif of seven to nine highly homologous variants.

The J gene is TRBJ1-2, the V gene TRBV30, with D perhaps matching TRBD1 (5 bases). Sequencing input: blood, either unsorted or a sorted T cell fraction (not recorded which). The receptor was derived from a male donor with ankylosing spondylitis. The CDR3 loop is CAWSGGGLGGYTF. As DNA, the CDR3 is TGTGCCTGGAGTGGCGGGGGGTTAGGAGGCTACACCTTC.